This TCR beta chain was obtained from a study of siplizumab effects on memory and regulatory T cells. Study-level results: Apparently key alloresponse contributors, naive T cells also seemed more diverse than memory cells. Sequences below about 10^-5 frequency were poorly captured. As a result, only a minor fraction of alloreactive clones mapped to unstimulated subsets. Assignment of a naive or memory phenotype failed for roughly 75-95% of the proliferating CD4+ or CD8+ clones. Proliferating siplizumab-culture Treg suppressive function went unconfirmed.

V gave up 1 base and J gave up 2 bases; unmatched junction bases: 20. This CDR3 spans 21 amino acids. Germline V gives CDR1 LNHDA, CDR2 SQIVND (reference sequence). As regards this clone: No antigen is known for it.

This table comes from immunoSEQ multiplex PCR, and its TCRdb copy is limited to in-frame clones, with some not included. The table shows around 95,000 clones, with 85% to 95% occurring only once. The TCR comes from a human donor in good health. The specimen was non-Treg CD4+ T cells sorted from blood. V and J are TRBV19 and TRBJ1-5; TRBD1 agrees at 7 bases. The CDR3 nucleotides are TGTGCCAGTAGTATAGGTCTTTTGGCAGGGGGGGGTAATGTGGGCAATCAGCCCCAGCATTTT. It codes for CASSIGLLAGGGNVGNQPQHF.